Detailed here is one T cell receptor (beta chain). Unique molecular identifiers were incorporated during preparation of the TCRbeta library. TCRdb used MiXCR to reprocess the PCR reads, holding one entry per CDR3 protein. The sample records roughly 500,000 distinct CDR3 sequences, approximately 32% being singletons. The data belong to a study of T-cell reconstitution after alpha-beta-depleted transplantation in children. The CDR3 loop spans 19 amino acids. The junction had 17 bases not matched to a gene; V was cut back by 3 bases and J by 2 bases. Germline V gene sequence: CDR1 MDHEN, CDR2 SYDVKM. The chain employs TRBV28 and TRBJ2-3; 7 bases are a match to TRBD1. This TCR derives from a human donor who donated a stem cell graft to a child with aplastic anemia. Here the sequenced sample was PBMCs from the stem cell graft donor, taken from the stem cell graft. The CDR3 region is CASSLPRTGSVRYTDTQYF. The CDR3 nucleotides are TGTGCCAGCAGTTTGCCCCGGACAGGTTCGGTCAGGTACACAGATACGCAGTATTTT.